Here is one T cell receptor beta chain with its context. TCRdb keeps only in-frame clones here, not all; method: immunoSEQ multiplex PCR. This table holds 80,000 or so clones, around 94% found once. V dropped 6 bases and J dropped 4 bases, with 10 bases sitting between them. There are 13 residues in the CDR3. This sample is part of a study of control samples from healthy donors and cancer patients. The chain recombines TRBV12-3 or TRBV12-4 with TRBJ1-5, with D uncertain. The receptor's source is a woman aged 40 to 50 in good health. The sequenced sample was blood. CDR3 in amino acids: CASRKTANQPQHF. CDR3 nucleotide sequence: TGTGCCAGCAGAAAGACTGCGAATCAGCCCCAGCATTTT.